The present entry profiles one TCR beta chain with its context. As yet, its antigen is unknown. The data belong to a study of cytotoxic CD8 clonotypes in ibrutinib-treated CLL. Points from the study as a whole: Baseline levels of clonality went above those of age-matched healthy donors and moved with circulating CD8+ T-cell counts.

Trimming took off 5 bases at V and 7 bases at J, with 8 bases between the two ends. The CDR3 length is 12 residues. From germline, CDR1 is MNHEY and CDR2 SVGAGI. This table comes from immunoSEQ multiplex PCR, and its TCRdb copy is limited to in-frame clones, with some not included. The sample has over 15,000 clones; roughly 80% are singletons. The rearrangement joins TRBV6-5 to TRBJ2-2, with D unresolved. The sequenced sample was PBMCs, obtained before ibrutinib treatment. The origin of this receptor is a human donor with chronic lymphocytic leukemia. The CDR3 sequence is CASSQGIGELFF. CDR3 bases: TGTGCCAGCAGTCAAGGAATCGGGGAGCTGTTTTTT.